What follows is one T cell receptor (beta chain) and its context. Its specificity is unknown. Other DNA sequences of this sample code for an identical CDR3. This sample is drawn from a study of cytotoxic CD8 clonotypes in ibrutinib-treated CLL. Study-wide context: Enrolment comprised around twelve relapsed/refractory and more than 14 treatment-naive patients; 17 were IGHV unmutated. Results showed around 25 partial and 2 complete responses; following median roughly 68 months, approximately 15 remained remitted, about twelve advanced. The samples contained about 250,000 productive templates on average. They also contained an average of about 90,000 productive rearrangements.

Generated by immunoSEQ multiplex PCR, the TCRdb table keeps only in-frame clones and is missing some. The sample has 300,000 to 400,000 clones, about 61% seen once. Regarding the study as a whole: Baseline levels of clonality went above those of age-matched healthy donors and moved with circulating CD8+ T-cell counts.

The sequence derives from a human donor with chronic lymphocytic leukemia. The sequencing here drew on PBMCs, taken after 36 months of ibrutinib treatment.

The CDR3 bases are TGCGCCAGCAGCTGGGACAGTTCCTACGAGCAGTACTTC. Protein product: CASSWDSSYEQYF. V is TRBV5-1 and J is TRBJ2-7; TRBD1 matches at 7 bases. Germline lookup yields CDR1 SGHRS and CDR2 YFSETQ. This CDR3 comprises 13 residues. After removal of 3 bases from V and 1 base from J, the junction contained 1 base not matched to a gene.